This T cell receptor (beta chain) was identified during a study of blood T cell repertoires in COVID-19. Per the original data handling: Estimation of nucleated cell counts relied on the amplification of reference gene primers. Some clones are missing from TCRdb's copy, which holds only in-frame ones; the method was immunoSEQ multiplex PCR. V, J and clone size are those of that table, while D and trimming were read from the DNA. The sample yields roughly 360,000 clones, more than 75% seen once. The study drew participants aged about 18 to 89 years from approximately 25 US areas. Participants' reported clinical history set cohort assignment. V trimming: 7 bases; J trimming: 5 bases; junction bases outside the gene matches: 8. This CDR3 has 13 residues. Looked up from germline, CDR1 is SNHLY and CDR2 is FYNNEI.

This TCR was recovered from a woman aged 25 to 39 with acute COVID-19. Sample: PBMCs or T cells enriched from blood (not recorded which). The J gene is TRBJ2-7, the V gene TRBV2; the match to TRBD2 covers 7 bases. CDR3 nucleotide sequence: TGTGCCAGCATACCCTCAGGGAGGGACGAGCAGTACTTC. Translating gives CASIPSGRDEQYF.